This is a list of T cell receptor beta chains from one sample in a study of blood T cell repertoires in COVID-19. Sequenced by immunoSEQ multiplex PCR; TCRdb stores in-frame clones only, minus some. Of some 200,000 clones in the sample, more than 75% are singletons; the top ten hold roughly 7.1%. Sequenced: PBMCs or T cells enriched from blood (not recorded which). Every receptor here comes from a man in his thirties or forties in a cohort exposed to, infected with or recovered from COVID-19 (not recorded which). Each CDR3 is given with its conserved first and last residue. Fields, in order: clone size, D gene, V gene, J gene, CDR3 DNA, CDR3 protein. D genes are given only for firm matches. Size is omitted from some rows. Given values are once, few, many or a class for expanded clones.

-	-	TRBV7-9	TRBJ1-4	TGTGCCAGCAGCCCCAGCCGGGACACAACTAATGAAAAACTGTTTTTT	CASSPSRDTTNEKLFF
-	-	TRBV28	TRBJ2-4	TGTGCCAGCGCATGGTCCGGGGGCAAAAACATTCAGTACTTC	CASAWSGGKNIQYF
-	TRBD2	TRBV27	TRBJ2-6	TGTGCCAGCAGTTCCCCCCGGACTAGCGGGAGGGACTCTGGGGCCAACGTCCTGACTTTC	CASSSPRTSGRDSGANVLTF
once	-	TRBV24-1	TRBJ1-1	TGTGCCACCAGTGACCCCCAAGGAGGGGATGGTGCTTTCTTT	CATSDPQGGDGAFF
-	-	TRBV2	TRBJ1-1	TGTGCCGCAGGCGGCAGGGGGAACACTGAAGCTTTCTTT	CAAGGRGNTEAFF
-	-	TRBV19	TRBJ2-2	TGTGCCAGTAGTATGAGAGGAGCCGGGGAGCTGTTTTTT	CASSMRGAGELFF
-	TRBD2	TRBV5-1	TRBJ2-5	TGCGCCAGCAGCTCGTTCGGGACTAGCGGGAGTACCCAAGAGACCCAGTACTTC	CASSSFGTSGSTQETQYF
-	-	TRBV27	TRBJ1-5	TGTGCCAGCAGTTTAAACGGTAGCAATCAGCCCCAGCATTTT	CASSLNGSNQPQHF
-	TRBD2	TRBV28	TRBJ2-1	TGTGCCAGCAGTTCCGGACTAGCGGGAGAGGATGAGCAGTTCTTC	CASSSGLAGEDEQFF
-	-	TRBV15	TRBJ2-7	TGTGCCACCAGCAGAGATCCGACGGACAGTCCCGCCTACGAGCAGTACTTC	CATSRDPTDSPAYEQYF
-	TRBD2	TRBV29-1	TRBJ2-7	TGCAGCGCCCAAGCGGGAGGGGGGGAGCAGTACTTC	CSAQAGGGEQYF